Shown below are 25 T cell receptor beta chains from a single sample sequenced in a study of response to subunit inactivated influenza vaccine. Each CDR3 protein gets one entry after TCRdb re-called the RT-PCR reads with MiXCR. Among approximately 530,000 distinct CDR3 sequences listed, approximately 13% were seen once. Source: PBMCs from blood, taken roughly 45 days after vaccination. The receptors shown here come from a man in his fifties who received an inactivated influenza vaccine.

This sequence joins TRBV24-1 and TRBJ2-1; no firm D call. CDR3 length: 11 amino acids. Trimming cost V 9 bases and J 3 bases, with 5 bases left between them. CDR1 and CDR2 from the germline V gene are KGHDR and SFDVKD. The CDR3 DNA follows: TGTGCCACCGGGAACTACAATGAGCAGTTCTTC. It specifies CATGNYNEQFF.

The V and J genes are TRBV6-2 or TRBV6-3 and TRBJ1-4, with 9 bases lining up with TRBD1. CDR1 is MNHEY and CDR2 is SVGEGT in the germline V gene. The V gene end was trimmed by 8 bases and the J gene end by 8 bases; junction bases not matched to a gene: 6. The CDR3 has 13 residues. CDR3 sequence reads: CASARTGVEKLFF. CDR3 in DNA: TGTGCCAGCGCGAGGACAGGGGTCGAAAAACTGTTTTTT.

The chain carries TRBV12-3 or TRBV12-4 and TRBJ1-1; 7 bases are shared with TRBD1. Losses at the gene ends were 6 bases for V and 4 bases for J; bases not matched to a gene: 8. This CDR3 comprises 14 residues. Written as DNA, the CDR3 is TGTGCCAGCAGGCCCCAGGGGGGTATCACTGAAGCTTTCTTT. This gives the protein CASRPQGGITEAFF.

In this sample, this clonotype turned up a few times. DNA of the CDR3: TGCGCCAGCAGCTTTGGACAGGCCGAGTCCTACAATGAGCAGTTCTTC. It codes for CASSFGQAESYNEQFF. The chain joins TRBV5-1 to TRBJ2-1; the match to TRBD1 covers 7 bases. Germline V gives CDR1 SGHRS, CDR2 YFSETQ. This CDR3 is 16 amino acids long. The V and J ends lost 2 bases and 1 base, in that order; junction bases with no gene match: 6.

This clonotype turned up a few times. The genes are TRBV7-9 and TRBJ1-1; D is unresolved. V was shortened by 1 base and J by 6 bases, with 9 bases between the two germline ends. Germline CDR1 reads SEHNR; CDR2 reads FQNEAQ (reference sequence). The length of the CDR3 is 13 residues. CDR3 nucleotide sequence: TGTGCCAGCAGCTTAGGGTCGGACTCTGAAGCTTTCTTT. Translated, it gives CASSLGSDSEAFF. Full variable domain (remainder filled in from reference TRBV7-9 and TRBJ1-1): DTGVSQNPRHKITKRGQNVTFRCDPISEHNRLYWYRQTLGQGPEFLTYFQNEAQLEKSRLLSDRFSAERPKGSFSTLEIQRTEQGDSAMYLCASSLGSDSEAFFGQGTRLTVV.

This clonotype has only a few counts. V gene TRBV5-6 combines with J gene TRBJ2-7; possibly TRBD1 for D (6 bases). V gave up 6 bases and J gave up 0 bases, with 13 bases separating them. Germline-derived CDR1 and CDR2 are SGHDT and YYEEEE. The CDR3 covers 14 residues. CDR3 DNA: TGTGCCAGCACGACAGGTTTGCCCTCCTACGAGCAGTACTTC. It codes for CASTTGLPSYEQYF. Using reference TRBV5-6 and TRBJ2-7 for the parts outside the CDR3, the full variable domain is DAGVTQSPTHLIKTRGQQVTLRCSPKSGHDTVSWYQQALGQGPQFIFQYYEEEERQRGNFPDRFSGHQFPNYSSELNVNALLLGDSALYLCASTTGLPSYEQYFGPGTRLTVT.

The genes are TRBV12-5 and TRBJ1-1; 7 bases line up with TRBD1. CDR3 size: 14 residues. Trimming cost V 2 bases and J 5 bases; bases outside gene matches: 5. Looked up from germline, CDR1 is LGHNT and CDR2 is FRNRAP. The CDR3 protein is CASGLWAGGTEAFF. The CDR3 region has the DNA TGTGCTAGTGGTTTGTGGGCAGGGGGGACTGAAGCTTTCTTT.

This clonotype was detected only a few times. The rearrangement joins TRBV10-3 to TRBJ1-5; TRBD1 agrees at 7 bases. Germline V gene data show CDR1 as ENHRY and CDR2 as SYGVKD. CDR3 length: 15 residues. Trimming cost V 6 bases and J 3 bases; bases outside gene matches: 8. CDR3 amino acids: CAISLTGSPNQPQHF. DNA of the CDR3: TGTGCCATCAGCCTGACAGGGTCGCCCAATCAGCCCCAGCATTTT.

This clonotype has just a few counts. This rearrangement joins TRBV4-1 to TRBJ2-3; no reliable D call. The CDR3 is 14 amino acids. The V gene's germline CDR1 is MGHRA and CDR2 YSYEKL. Trimming removed 4 bases from V and 0 bases from J, with 8 bases in between. The CDR3 nucleotides read TGCGCCAGCAGCCCTGGGGATAGCACAGATACGCAGTATTTT. It is translated as CASSPGDSTDTQYF.

V gene TRBV5-8 combines with J gene TRBJ2-1; D perhaps matches TRBD2 (5 bases). Per the germline V gene, CDR1 is SGHTS and CDR2 is YDEGEE. V was cut by 0 bases and J by 7 bases, with 17 bases left in between. This CDR3 has 16 residues. CDR3 DNA: TGTGCCAGCAGCTTGGATCCCGGGCGTCTAGCAAATGAGCAGTTCTTC. This gives the protein CASSLDPGRLANEQFF.

This clonotype has ten or more counts. The chain uses TRBV5-5 and TRBJ2-7, with D unclear. The germline V and J ends were trimmed by 4 bases and 2 bases, with 7 bases remaining between them. The germline gives CDR1 SGHKS, CDR2 YYEKEE (reference sequence). The length of the CDR3 is 12 residues. CDR3 sequence reads: CASSPNTYEQYF. Here the CDR3 DNA reads TGTGCCAGCAGCCCCAACACCTACGAGCAGTACTTC.

In its sample, this clonotype was seen a few times. The chain joins TRBV12-3 or TRBV12-4 to TRBJ2-4; 10 bases align to TRBD2. V shed 6 bases and J 0 bases; nucleotides not matched to a gene: 17. The CDR3 has 20 amino acids. The CDR3 bases are TGTGCCAGCAGCCGTCGGAGCGGGGGGGCGGTCATACTAGCCAAAAACATTCAGTACTTC. Translation gives CASSRRSGGAVILAKNIQYF.

This clonotype has just a few counts. CDR3 sequence (DNA): TGTGCCAGCAGCCAAGATGGGGGGACAGTGTACAGCAATCAGCCCCAGCATTTT. Protein sequence: CASSQDGGTVYSNQPQHF. The chain recombines TRBV4-2 with TRBJ1-5, with 7 positions matching TRBD1. The junction had 9 bases not matched to a gene; V was cut back by 0 bases and J by 1 base. The V gene's germline CDR1 is LGHNA and CDR2 YNFKEQ. This CDR3 has 18 residues.

This clonotype showed up just a few times. CDR3: CASSLHAAGRTDTQYF. The CDR3 coding sequence is TGTGCCAGCAGCCTTCATGCGGCGGGGCGCACAGATACGCAGTATTTT. V and J are TRBV3-1 and TRBJ2-3; tentative D call: TRBD2 (6 bases). Germline loops: CDR1 LGHDT, CDR2 YNNKEL (reference sequence). Trimming cost V 4 bases and J 1 base, with 15 bases left between them. This CDR3 has 16 residues.

This clonotype has only a few counts. V usage is TRBV10-3 and J usage is TRBJ2-1, with D possibly matching TRBD2 (5 bases). Germline values: CDR1 ENHRY, CDR2 SYGVKD. The CDR3 has 12 residues. V lost 6 bases, J lost 3 bases, and 6 bases lay in between. CDR3 in DNA: TGTGCCATCAGCGGACTCTACAATGAGCAGTTCTTC. This translates into CAISGLYNEQFF.

This clonotype showed up just a few times. V and J are TRBV20-1 and TRBJ2-1, with D possibly TRBD1 on 6 matching bases. This CDR3 has 15 residues. Trimming took 5 bases from V and 7 from J, leaving 21 bases between them. Germline values: CDR1 DFQATT, CDR2 SNEGSKA (reference sequence). The CDR3, as DNA: TGCAGTGCTTCTCGCACAGGGTTACCGGGGAATGAGCAGTTCTTC. This codes for CSASRTGLPGNEQFF.

CDR3 coding DNA: TGTGCCAGCAGTCAGCCGGGATCAGAAGGCTACACCTTC. It specifies CASSQPGSEGYTF. The gene calls are TRBV6-6 and TRBJ1-2; D gene ambiguous. V was pared by 5 bases and J by 8 bases, with 15 bases between. The CDR3 runs to 13 residues. Germline CDR1 is MNHNY and CDR2 is SVGAGI (reference sequence).

This clonotype was picked up many times. V usage is TRBV29-1 and J usage is TRBJ2-3; no definite D call. The CDR3 extends over 15 amino acids. V was shortened by 7 bases and J by 0 bases, with 17 bases between the two germline ends. The germline V gene encodes CDR1 SQVTM and CDR2 ANQGSEA. The chain's CDR3 is CSAEEHLSSTDTQYF. CDR3 in DNA: TGCAGCGCTGAGGAGCACCTTTCTAGCACAGATACGCAGTATTTT.

This clonotype was found a few times. The gene calls are TRBV4-3 and TRBJ2-1; TRBD1 aligns across 8 bases. Germline CDR1 LGHNA, CDR2 YSLEER. CDR3 size: 16 residues. V lost 3 bases, J lost 4 bases, and 8 bases stayed unmatched. Written as DNA, the CDR3 is TGCGCCAGCAGCCACCTGACAGGGGCCGGATACAATGAGCAGTTCTTC. Translation gives CASSHLTGAGYNEQFF.

V gene TRBV21-1 combines with J gene TRBJ2-3; the table's TRBD1 call for D was not verified on the DNA. TRBV21-1 is a pseudogene. This CDR3 is built from 18 residues. Here the CDR3 DNA reads TGTGCCAGCAGCAATGTCCTTACCGGGACAGGGTGCGCAGATACGCAGTATTTT. Translated: CASSNVLTGTGCADTQYF.

The gene calls are TRBV28 and TRBJ1-2; D gene uncertain. The CDR3 covers 13 residues. The germline V and J ends were trimmed by 7 bases and 7 bases, with 16 bases remaining between them. The germline gives CDR1 MDHEN, CDR2 SYDVKM. CDR3 nucleotides: TGTGCCAGCAACGAACTTAACTCATCTGGCTACACCTTC. This sequence encodes CASNELNSSGYTF.

A few counts support this clonotype. This chain connects TRBV29-1 to TRBJ2-1, with D maybe TRBD2 (6 bases). The length of the CDR3 is 14 residues. V was trimmed by 6 bases and J by 4 bases, leaving 16 bases between them. The germline V gene encodes CDR1 SQVTM and CDR2 ANQGSEA. The CDR3 DNA reads TGCAGCGTCGAACCACTAGCCAGGTACAATGAGCAGTTCTTC. Residues: CSVEPLARYNEQFF.

This clonotype was counted between two and nine times. The chain has TRBV12-3 or TRBV12-4 and TRBJ2-2, with 7 bases lining up with TRBD2. The CDR3 is 15 residues long. Trimming at V came to 7 bases and at J to 6 bases, leaving 11 bases not matched to a gene. The CDR3 is CASNLRRAGAGELFF. DNA for the CDR3: TGTGCCAGCAACCTGAGACGGGCGGGGGCCGGGGAGCTGTTTTTT.

This clonotype was detected many times. The chain links TRBV6-1 to TRBJ1-2; D uncertain. Germline V gives CDR1 MNHNS, CDR2 SASEGT. There are 13 residues in the CDR3. V lost 5 bases and J lost 4, with 11 bases in between. The CDR3 spells CASSKVGLYGYTF. Written as DNA, the CDR3 is TGTGCCAGCAGTAAGGTGGGCCTCTATGGCTACACCTTC.

This clonotype showed up many times. J is TRBJ1-1 and V is TRBV20-1; 8 bases fit TRBD1. This CDR3 contains 15 residues. J was trimmed by 4 bases and V by 5 bases; bases with no gene match: 12. Germline lookup yields CDR1 DFQATT and CDR2 SNEGSKA (reference sequence). The CDR3 loop reads CSAFQGAMAGTEAFF. The CDR3 DNA reads TGCAGTGCTTTCCAGGGGGCGATGGCAGGCACTGAAGCTTTCTTT.